This T cell receptor beta chain was sequenced during a study of T cells in Graves' hyperthyroidism and ophthalmopathy. Germline V CDR1 and CDR2: LNHDA, SQIVND (reference sequence). The CDR3 covers 16 residues. Findings of the study overall: Through a model of 13 V-J features, ophthalmopathy was separated from stable hyperthyroidism.

As concerns this clonotype: The antigen is undetermined. A junction end diverges from the germline sequence, so it may reflect a read error.

TCR beta CDR3 sequences were amplified from RNA transcripts. TCR CDR3 underwent first-round RT-PCR with the HTBI primer set. Each CDR3 protein is one row after TCRdb ran MiXCR on the multiplex PCR reads. This repertoire shows a few hundred thousand distinct CDR3 sequences, 14% found once; its top ten account for more than 11%. This TCR was sampled from a woman aged 40 to 49 with Graves' hyperthyroidism. J is TRBJ2-7 and V is TRBV19, with 8 bases that match TRBD1. Input material: blood. For the CDR3, the DNA is TGTGTCAGTAGTTCCCGACAGGGGCGAGGGTCGTACGAGCAGTACTTC. Translating it yields CVSSSRQGRGSYEQYF.